The 11 T cell receptor beta chains in this list originate from one sample, sequenced in a study of T cells in Graves' hyperthyroidism and ophthalmopathy. There were TCR beta CDR3 regions amplified from RNA transcripts. RT-PCR in the first round (using the HTBI primer set) targeted the TCR CDR3. From the multiplex PCR reads, TCRdb called clonotypes with MiXCR, one entry per CDR3 protein. The data hold 700,000 or so distinct CDR3 sequences, with more than 12% observed a single time. The sequencing sample was made of blood. These receptors were obtained from a woman between 45 and 65 years old with Graves' ophthalmopathy.

This clonotype was counted many times. The rearrangement uses TRBV7-9 and TRBJ1-3; D is ambiguous. Per the germline V gene, CDR1 is SEHNR and CDR2 is FQNEAQ (reference sequence). Trimming pared 5 bases from V and 0 bases from J, leaving 8 bases between. The CDR3 spans 14 residues. The CDR3 sequence: CASSPVISGNTIYF. In DNA, the CDR3 is TGTGCCAGCAGCCCAGTCATCTCTGGAAACACCATATATTTT.

This clonotype was detected only a few times. The J gene is TRBJ2-6, the V gene TRBV6-2 or TRBV6-3; D may correspond to TRBD1 or TRBD2 (6 bases each). Between the trimmed V and J ends, which lost 2 bases and 11 bases, there was a span of 19 bases. Per the germline V gene, CDR1 is MNHEY and CDR2 is SVGEGT. This CDR3 contains 16 residues. CDR3 amino acids: CASSYRGLGPGDVLTF. CDR3 nucleotide sequence: TGTGCCAGCAGTTACAGGGGGTTGGGACCGGGAGACGTCCTGACTTTC.

The chain uses TRBV12-3 or TRBV12-4 and TRBJ1-6; possible D gene TRBD1, 5 bases. The CDR3 runs to 14 residues. V was pared by 3 bases and J by 14 bases, with 17 bases between. CDR3 loop: CASSFDGANRALHF. For the CDR3, the DNA is TGTGCCAGCAGTTTTGACGGGGCTAATCGGGCCCTCCACTTT.

In its sample, this clonotype was seen many times. This chain connects TRBV2 to TRBJ2-3, with D possibly TRBD2 on 5 matching bases. Germline V lookup: CDR1 SNHLY, CDR2 FYNNEI. The CDR3 totals 13 residues. Trimming pared 6 bases from V and 4 bases from J, leaving 11 bases between. For the CDR3, the DNA is TGTGCCAGCAGAGCGGTCCGTGCAGATACGCAGTATTTT. Protein product: CASRAVRADTQYF. The whole variable domain, remainder taken from reference TRBV2 and TRBJ2-3, is EPEVTQTPSHQVTQMGQEVILRCVPISNHLYFYWYRQILGQKVEFLVSFYNNEISEKSEIFDDQFSVERPDGSNFTLKIRSTKLEDSAMYFCASRAVRADTQYFGPGTRLTVL.

This clonotype was detected ten times or more. This sequence joins TRBV18 and TRBJ2-1; no clear D. V was clipped by 1 base and J by 6 bases, with 10 bases between them. The germline V gene encodes CDR1 KGHSH and CDR2 LQKENI. The length of the CDR3 is 14 residues. DNA for the CDR3: TGTGCCAGCTCACCACGGAACTCTGCCAATGAGCAGTTCTTC. The encoded protein is CASSPRNSANEQFF. Variable domain in full (rest from reference TRBV18 and TRBJ2-1): NAGVMQNPRHLVRRRGQEARLRCSPMKGHSHVYWYRQLPEEGLKFMVYLQKENIIDESGMPKERFSAEFPKEGPSILRIQQVVRGDSAAYFCASSPRNSANEQFFGPGTRLTVL.

CDR3 sequence (DNA): TGTGCCAGCAGTCATCGGACCTCTTGGACTGAAGCTTTCTTT. It translates to CASSHRTSWTEAFF. V and J are TRBV6-2 or TRBV6-3 and TRBJ1-1; D not certain. Trimming removed 5 bases from V and 5 bases from J, with 15 bases in between. Germline assignment: CDR1 MNHEY and CDR2 SVGEGT. The length of the CDR3 is 14 residues.

This clonotype occurred many times. This chain connects TRBV2 to TRBJ1-1, with D perhaps TRBD1 (5 bases). CDR3 length: 13 residues. Germline values: CDR1 SNHLY, CDR2 FYNNEI. The V gene lost 3 bases and the J gene lost 5 bases, with 10 bases spanning the gap. The CDR3 DNA reads as TGTGCCAGCAGTGAGCGTGGGGGGACTGAAGCTTTCTTT. This sequence encodes CASSERGGTEAFF.

This clonotype has ten or more counts. As DNA, the CDR3 is TGTGCCAGCAGTTTATCGTCTGTGGCCAAAAACATTCAGTACTTC. It is translated as CASSLSSVAKNIQYF. V gene TRBV27 combines with J gene TRBJ2-4; D uncertain. V lost 0 bases, J lost 1 base, and 7 bases lay in between. Germline CDR1 and CDR2: MNHEY and SMNVEV (reference sequence). The CDR3 spans 15 residues.

This clonotype was recorded many times. The rearrangement joins TRBV20-1 to TRBJ1-1; D remains ambiguous. Germline lookup yields CDR1 DFQATT and CDR2 SNEGSKA (reference sequence). The CDR3 has 16 residues. V lost 0 bases and J 5 bases, leaving 19 bases between the germline ends. CDR3 residues: CSARDPLAGAGTEAFF. The DNA for the CDR3 is TGCAGTGCTAGAGATCCGTTGGCGGGCGCGGGTACTGAAGCTTTCTTT.

V gene TRBV4-3 combines with J gene TRBJ1-4; D is undetermined. The germline V gene has CDR1 LGHNA and CDR2 YSLEER. V was shortened by 1 base and J by 4 bases, with 16 bases between the two germline ends. The CDR3 contains 17 residues. The CDR3 bases are TGCGCCAGCAGCCAAGGAAATAGTGGAGGGAGTAATGAAAAACTGTTTTTT. Translating gives CASSQGNSGGSNEKLFF.

This clonotype showed up many times. This CDR3 reads CASSLPTSGPWDEQFF. The CDR3 DNA is TGCGCCAGCAGCCTCCCGACTAGCGGTCCTTGGGATGAGCAGTTCTTC. The J gene is TRBJ2-1, the V gene TRBV5-1; 9 bases are shared with TRBD2. The germline V gene has CDR1 SGHRS and CDR2 YFSETQ. V gave up 4 bases and J gave up 8 bases; unmatched junction bases: 13. The CDR3 runs 16 residues.